This T cell receptor beta chain was captured in a study of blood T cells in healthy people across ages. Study-wide results and limits: With unsorted PBMCs, a conclusive comparison of naive versus antigen-experienced cells was not possible. Diversity estimates from one million T cells were considered underestimates.

Donor samples were obtained from healthy Caucasian individuals from Russia, aged about 6 to 100. The CDR3 extends over 17 amino acids. CDR1 and CDR2 (germline): DFQATT, SNEGSKA (reference sequence). For the second PCR, which ran for about 6 to 11 cycles, a sample-barcoded 5' primer and a J-beta primer mix were used. MiXCR, applied by TCRdb to the 5' RACE reads, yields one record per CDR3 protein. The data hold about 720,000 distinct CDR3 sequences, with about a fifth observed a single time. This clonotype came up once. Its antigen is unidentified. At one end, the junction sequence differs from germline, possibly due to a read error.

Input material: blood. This rearrangement joins TRBV20-1 to TRBJ2-3; 14 nucleotides align to TRBD2. The origin of this receptor is a man aged 70-80 years in good health. The CDR3: CSARPGLAGASTDMQYF. CDR3 DNA: TGCAGTGCTAGGCCGGGACTAGCGGGGGCTAGCACAGATATGCAGTATTTT.